A selection of T cell receptor beta chains follows, all from one sample in a study of blood T cells in healthy people across ages. In TCRdb, the 5' RACE reads were re-called with MiXCR into one record per CDR3 protein. The sample lists about 1,500,000 distinct CDR3 sequences; about 40% were seen once. Sequencing input: blood. Receptors were obtained from a woman between 18 and 29 years old in good health. Both conserved end residues are part of each CDR3. Each record gives: D gene, V gene, J gene, clone size, CDR3 protein, CDR3 DNA. D genes are given only for firm matches. Not every row has a clone size; where given, it reads once, few, many or a size class.

d_call: NA; v_call: TRBV20-1; j_call: TRBJ2-5; clone_size: once; cdr3_aa: CSASRQGGGQETQYF; cdr3_nt: TGCAGTGCTAGTAGACAGGGAGGGGGGCAAGAGACCCAGTACTTC
d_call: TRBD1; v_call: TRBV12-3/TRBV12-4; j_call: TRBJ1-2; clone_size: few; cdr3_aa: CASSLEGQGGYGYTF; cdr3_nt: TGTGCCAGCAGTTTAGAGGGACAGGGGGGTTATGGCTACACCTTC
d_call: TRBD2; v_call: TRBV29-1; j_call: TRBJ2-1; clone_size: NA; cdr3_aa: CSVDGRENGNKQFF; cdr3_nt: TGCAGCGTTGATGGGAGGGAGAATGGTAATAAGCAGTTCTTC
d_call: TRBD1; v_call: TRBV6-5; j_call: TRBJ1-2; clone_size: NA; cdr3_aa: CASVRTGGVYTF; cdr3_nt: TGTGCCAGCGTCCGGACAGGGGGCGTTTACACCTTC
d_call: TRBD2; v_call: TRBV5-1; j_call: TRBJ2-7; clone_size: NA; cdr3_aa: CASSLDATGGGPQGREQYF; cdr3_nt: TGCGCCAGCAGCTTGGACGCGACTGGCGGGGGGCCGCAAGGGCGCGAGCAGTACTTC
d_call: NA; v_call: TRBV20-1; j_call: TRBJ1-5; clone_size: NA; cdr3_aa: CSAGGSGRNQPQHF; cdr3_nt: TGCAGTGCTGGGGGCTCGGGTCGGAATCAGCCCCAGCATTTT
d_call: NA; v_call: TRBV27; j_call: TRBJ2-7; clone_size: NA; cdr3_aa: CAVGTGRFNEQYF; cdr3_nt: TGTGCCGTCGGAACAGGCCGCTTCAATGAGCAGTACTTC
d_call: NA; v_call: TRBV7-6; j_call: TRBJ1-1; clone_size: NA; cdr3_aa: CASSQTGPQPRMNTEAFF; cdr3_nt: TGTGCCAGCAGCCAAACCGGGCCCCAACCCAGGATGAACACTGAAGCTTTCTTT
d_call: NA; v_call: TRBV5-1; j_call: TRBJ1-4; clone_size: few; cdr3_aa: CASSLEAGEGEKLFF; cdr3_nt: TGCGCCAGCAGCTTGGAGGCAGGCGAGGGTGAAAAACTGTTTTTT
d_call: NA; v_call: TRBV6-5; j_call: TRBJ1-1; clone_size: NA; cdr3_aa: CASSYSIGPFTRMNTEAFF; cdr3_nt: TGTGCCAGCAGTTACTCTATAGGGCCCTTTACTAGGATGAACACTGAAGCTTTCTTT
d_call: NA; v_call: TRBV10-3; j_call: TRBJ2-5; clone_size: NA; cdr3_aa: CAISAGTGGGLEETQYF; cdr3_nt: TGTGCCATCAGTGCTGGGACAGGCGGGGGGCTAGAAGAGACCCAGTACTTC
d_call: NA; v_call: TRBV25-1; j_call: TRBJ1-1; clone_size: NA; cdr3_aa: CASSEWGGVNTEAFF; cdr3_nt: TGTGCCAGCAGTGAATGGGGGGGGGTGAACACTGAAGCTTTCTTT
d_call: TRBD1; v_call: TRBV7-2; j_call: TRBJ2-1; clone_size: few; cdr3_aa: CASSPRTGGINEQFF; cdr3_nt: TGTGCCAGCAGCCCCAGGACAGGGGGAATTAATGAGCAGTTCTTC
d_call: TRBD1; v_call: TRBV27; j_call: TRBJ2-5; clone_size: few; cdr3_aa: CASGSGTGIETQYF; cdr3_nt: TGTGCCAGCGGGTCCGGGACAGGTATCGAGACCCAGTACTTC
d_call: NA; v_call: TRBV12-3/TRBV12-4; j_call: TRBJ1-6; clone_size: NA; cdr3_aa: CASRSLSTRGNSPLHF; cdr3_nt: TGTGCCAGCAGATCCCTCAGCACCCGGGGTAATTCACCCCTCCACTTT
d_call: TRBD2; v_call: TRBV11-1; j_call: TRBJ2-1; clone_size: NA; cdr3_aa: CASSSLSGETSGPLISYNEQFF; cdr3_nt: TGTGCCAGCAGCTCCCTTAGTGGTGAGACTAGCGGGCCCCTAATTTCCTACAATGAGCAGTTCTTC
d_call: TRBD2; v_call: TRBV12-3/TRBV12-4; j_call: TRBJ2-5; clone_size: NA; cdr3_aa: CASSLTGSTSGRQYF; cdr3_nt: TGTGCCAGCAGTTTAACTGGGTCTACTAGCGGCAGGCAGTACTTC
d_call: NA; v_call: TRBV7-2; j_call: TRBJ2-2; clone_size: once; cdr3_aa: CASSLLGYGELFF; cdr3_nt: TGTGCCAGCAGCTTATTGGGGTACGGGGAGCTGTTTTTT
d_call: TRBD1; v_call: TRBV28; j_call: TRBJ2-7; clone_size: NA; cdr3_aa: CASSETGLIGYEQYF; cdr3_nt: TGTGCCAGCAGTGAGACAGGGCTCATTGGGTACGAGCAGTACTTC
d_call: NA; v_call: TRBV5-1; j_call: TRBJ1-1; clone_size: few; cdr3_aa: CASSGMRDTEAFF; cdr3_nt: TGCGCCAGCAGCGGGATGAGGGACACTGAAGCTTTCTTT
d_call: NA; v_call: TRBV12-3/TRBV12-4; j_call: TRBJ2-5; clone_size: few; cdr3_aa: CASSFLGGGAGAQYF; cdr3_nt: TGTGCCAGCAGTTTCCTCGGTGGGGGTGCAGGGGCCCAGTACTTC
d_call: TRBD2; v_call: TRBV6-5; j_call: TRBJ2-1; clone_size: NA; cdr3_aa: CTSRPSGSPEQFF; cdr3_nt: TGTACCAGCAGGCCTAGCGGGAGCCCTGAGCAGTTCTTC
d_call: TRBD1; v_call: TRBV28; j_call: TRBJ1-2; clone_size: NA; cdr3_aa: CASRPLQGALYGYTF; cdr3_nt: TGTGCCAGCAGGCCTCTACAGGGGGCGTTGTATGGCTACACCTTC
d_call: NA; v_call: TRBV6-5; j_call: TRBJ2-3; clone_size: few; cdr3_aa: CASSYSSPSTDTQYF; cdr3_nt: TGTGCCAGCAGTTACTCCTCGCCCAGCACAGATACGCAGTATTTT
d_call: NA; v_call: TRBV5-1; j_call: TRBJ2-1; clone_size: NA; cdr3_aa: CASSPTRGPVSNEQFF; cdr3_nt: TGCGCCAGCAGCCCAACGAGAGGGCCTGTATCCAATGAGCAGTTCTTC
d_call: NA; v_call: TRBV9; j_call: TRBJ2-5; clone_size: NA; cdr3_aa: CASSAERGQTQYF; cdr3_nt: TGTGCCAGCAGCGCGGAACGAGGGCAGACCCAGTACTTC
d_call: NA; v_call: TRBV20-1; j_call: TRBJ1-1; clone_size: NA; cdr3_aa: CSAPGPGDTEAFF; cdr3_nt: TGCAGTGCTCCAGGGCCCGGGGATACTGAAGCTTTCTTT
d_call: NA; v_call: TRBV7-2; j_call: TRBJ2-7; clone_size: NA; cdr3_aa: CASSLRGEGIYEQYF; cdr3_nt: TGTGCCAGCAGCTTAAGGGGGGAGGGGATCTACGAGCAGTACTTC
d_call: TRBD2; v_call: TRBV11-2; j_call: TRBJ2-3; clone_size: NA; cdr3_aa: CASSSRLAGGTSTDTQYF; cdr3_nt: TGTGCCAGCAGCTCCCGACTAGCGGGAGGAACTAGCACAGATACGCAGTATTTT
d_call: NA; v_call: TRBV20-1; j_call: TRBJ2-3; clone_size: NA; cdr3_aa: CSAPLKTSTDTQYF; cdr3_nt: TGCAGTGCCCCCCTGAAGACTAGCACAGATACGCAGTATTTT
d_call: TRBD1; v_call: TRBV7-2; j_call: TRBJ2-7; clone_size: NA; cdr3_aa: CASSFVGQDRYF; cdr3_nt: TGTGCCAGCAGCTTCGTCGGACAGGACCGGTACTTC
d_call: TRBD2; v_call: TRBV20-1; j_call: TRBJ2-3; clone_size: few; cdr3_aa: CSARDSSGKADTQYF; cdr3_nt: TGCAGTGCTAGAGATTCGAGCGGGAAGGCGGATACGCAGTATTTT
d_call: NA; v_call: TRBV7-8; j_call: TRBJ1-6; clone_size: NA; cdr3_aa: CASSEDRYNSPLHF; cdr3_nt: TGTGCCAGCAGCGAGGACAGATATAATTCACCCCTCCACTTT
d_call: TRBD2; v_call: TRBV3-1; j_call: TRBJ2-1; clone_size: few; cdr3_aa: CASSPLTGTSGKDEQFF; cdr3_nt: TGTGCCAGCAGCCCTCTTACCGGGACTAGCGGGAAGGATGAGCAGTTCTTC
d_call: NA; v_call: TRBV21-1; j_call: TRBJ1-6; clone_size: NA; cdr3_aa: CASFPGQGEASPLHF; cdr3_nt: TGTGCCAGCTTCCCGGGACAGGGTGAGGCTTCACCCCTCCACTTT
d_call: NA; v_call: TRBV18; j_call: TRBJ2-5; clone_size: NA; cdr3_aa: CASSPPDSETQYF; cdr3_nt: TGTGCCAGCTCACCACCGGACTCAGAGACCCAGTACTTC
d_call: NA; v_call: TRBV2; j_call: TRBJ1-1; clone_size: NA; cdr3_aa: CASSVEGMAATEAFF; cdr3_nt: TGTGCCAGCAGTGTTGAGGGAATGGCGGCGACTGAAGCTTTCTTT
d_call: TRBD2; v_call: TRBV6-5; j_call: TRBJ2-1; clone_size: few; cdr3_aa: CASSDTSGSDEQFF; cdr3_nt: TGTGCCAGCAGTGACACTAGCGGGAGCGATGAGCAGTTCTTC
d_call: NA; v_call: TRBV20-1; j_call: TRBJ2-3; clone_size: NA; cdr3_aa: CSARWGAGRIDTQYF; cdr3_nt: TGCAGTGCTAGATGGGGGGCCGGTCGCATAGATACGCAGTATTTT
d_call: TRBD2; v_call: TRBV11-2; j_call: TRBJ2-4; clone_size: few; cdr3_aa: CASSLSGRAKNIQYF; cdr3_nt: TGTGCCAGCAGCTTGAGCGGGAGGGCCAAAAACATTCAGTACTTC
d_call: TRBD1; v_call: TRBV12-3/TRBV12-4; j_call: TRBJ1-4; clone_size: NA; cdr3_aa: CTSSQTGSEEKLFF; cdr3_nt: TGTACCAGCAGCCAGACAGGGTCTGAGGAAAAACTGTTTTTT
d_call: NA; v_call: TRBV6-1; j_call: TRBJ1-2; clone_size: NA; cdr3_aa: CASSEVGAWGDGYTF; cdr3_nt: TGTGCCAGCAGTGAAGTCGGTGCGTGGGGGGATGGCTACACCTTC
d_call: NA; v_call: TRBV27; j_call: TRBJ2-7; clone_size: few; cdr3_aa: CASSSPLSSSEQYF; cdr3_nt: TGTGCCAGCAGTTCCCCCCTTAGTAGCAGCGAGCAGTACTTC
d_call: TRBD1; v_call: TRBV27; j_call: TRBJ2-7; clone_size: few; cdr3_aa: CASSHDRGNYEQYF; cdr3_nt: TGTGCCAGCAGCCATGACAGGGGGAACTACGAGCAGTACTTC
d_call: NA; v_call: TRBV2; j_call: TRBJ1-1; clone_size: many; cdr3_aa: CASNRENTEAFF; cdr3_nt: TGTGCCAGCAATCGCGAGAACACTGAAGCTTTCTTT
d_call: NA; v_call: TRBV27; j_call: TRBJ1-5; clone_size: few; cdr3_aa: CASSPDRLNQPQHF; cdr3_nt: TGTGCCAGCAGTCCGGACAGACTAAATCAGCCCCAGCATTTT
d_call: NA; v_call: TRBV2; j_call: TRBJ1-1; clone_size: NA; cdr3_aa: CASSEVKGAEAFF; cdr3_nt: TGTGCCAGCAGTGAAGTGAAGGGCGCTGAAGCTTTCTTT
d_call: TRBD2; v_call: TRBV5-1; j_call: TRBJ2-5; clone_size: NA; cdr3_aa: CASSSGGFGVTKTQYF; cdr3_nt: TGCGCCAGCAGCTCGGGGGGGTTCGGGGTTACGAAGACCCAGTACTTC
d_call: NA; v_call: TRBV9; j_call: TRBJ2-7; clone_size: NA; cdr3_aa: CASSVSQGGGEQYF; cdr3_nt: TGTGCCAGCAGCGTATCACAGGGCGGGGGCGAGCAGTACTTC
d_call: NA; v_call: TRBV7-2; j_call: TRBJ2-5; clone_size: NA; cdr3_aa: CASSLAQGRSETQYF; cdr3_nt: TGTGCCAGCAGCTTAGCGCAGGGGAGGAGTGAGACCCAGTACTTC
d_call: TRBD1; v_call: TRBV12-5; j_call: TRBJ2-7; clone_size: NA; cdr3_aa: CASGRDRTYEQYF; cdr3_nt: TGTGCTAGTGGCCGGGACAGGACCTACGAGCAGTACTTC
d_call: NA; v_call: TRBV30; j_call: TRBJ1-1; clone_size: NA; cdr3_aa: CAWERVELLNTEAFF; cdr3_nt: TGTGCCTGGGAGCGTGTAGAGCTTCTGAACACTGAAGCTTTCTTT
d_call: TRBD1; v_call: TRBV5-6; j_call: TRBJ1-4; clone_size: NA; cdr3_aa: CASSLGSRGLEKLFF; cdr3_nt: TGTGCCAGCAGCTTGGGCAGCAGGGGGCTCGAAAAACTGTTTTTT
d_call: NA; v_call: TRBV23-1; j_call: TRBJ2-1; clone_size: NA; cdr3_aa: CASSQPGQRNEQFF; cdr3_nt: TGCGCCAGCAGTCAACCAGGACAGAGGAATGAGCAGTTCTTC